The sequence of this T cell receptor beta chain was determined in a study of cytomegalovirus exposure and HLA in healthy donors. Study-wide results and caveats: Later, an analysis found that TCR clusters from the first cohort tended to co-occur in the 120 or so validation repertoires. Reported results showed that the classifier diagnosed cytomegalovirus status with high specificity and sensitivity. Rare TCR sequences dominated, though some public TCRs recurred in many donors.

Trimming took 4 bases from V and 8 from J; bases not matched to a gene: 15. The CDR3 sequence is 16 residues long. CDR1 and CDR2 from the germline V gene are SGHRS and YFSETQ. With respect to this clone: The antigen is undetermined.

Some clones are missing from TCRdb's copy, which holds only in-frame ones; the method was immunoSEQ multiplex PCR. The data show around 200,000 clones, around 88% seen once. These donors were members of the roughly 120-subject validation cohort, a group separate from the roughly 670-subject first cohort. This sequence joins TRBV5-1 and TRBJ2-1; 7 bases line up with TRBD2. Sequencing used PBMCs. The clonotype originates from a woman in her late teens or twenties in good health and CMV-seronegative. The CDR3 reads CASSIAAGDFADEQFF. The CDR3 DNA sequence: TGCGCCAGCAGCATCGCGGCGGGAGATTTTGCGGATGAGCAGTTCTTC.